The 9 T cell receptor beta chains in this list originate from one sample, sequenced in a study of T cell responses to AZD1222 COVID-19 vaccine. The data were produced by immunoSEQ multiplex PCR, yet TCRdb's version contains in-frame clones alone and is incomplete. The sample holds 70,000 to 95,000 clones, roughly 89% seen once. The sample consisted of peripheral blood, taken on day 0 of MenACWY control vaccination. These receptors were collected from an adult in good health.

The CDR3 coding sequence is TGTGCCAGCAGTGGCCTTACAGGGACCGGGGAGCTGTTTTTT. Translation: CASSGLTGTGELFF. The rearrangement joins TRBV27 to TRBJ2-2, with a tentative D call TRBD1 (6 bases). The CDR3 totals 14 residues. Germline V gives CDR1 MNHEY, CDR2 SMNVEV (reference sequence). V was pared by 5 bases and J by 5 bases, with 12 bases between.

The rearrangement uses TRBV19 and TRBJ1-4; TRBD1 aligns across 7 bases. CDR1 is LNHDA, CDR2 SQIVND, per germline (reference sequence). The CDR3 runs to 15 residues. The V gene end was trimmed by 7 bases and the J gene end by 3 bases; junction bases not matched to a gene: 8. CDR3 bases: TGTGCCAGTAATCAGGGGGTTCGGGCTAATGAAAAACTGTTTTTT. Translated, it gives CASNQGVRANEKLFF.

This clone occurred a few times. The CDR3 coding sequence is TGTGCCAGCAGTACAACTTTACAGGGGGCGGGTTCACCCCTCCACTTT. Translation: CASSTTLQGAGSPLHF. This sequence joins TRBV2 and TRBJ1-6; 9 bases are a match to TRBD1. This CDR3 comprises 16 residues. The junction had 11 bases not matched to a gene; V was cut back by 5 bases and J by 9 bases. Germline values: CDR1 SNHLY, CDR2 FYNNEI.

V is TRBV6-2 or TRBV6-3 and J is TRBJ1-5, with a possible D match to TRBD1 (5 bases). The CDR3 extends over 15 amino acids. Trimming took 0 bases from V and 7 from J, leaving 13 bases between them. Germline CDR1 and CDR2: MNHEY and SVGEGT. CDR3 coding DNA: TGTGCCAGCAGTTACTCCCGGAATGGGGACCAGCCCCAGCATTTT. It yields the protein CASSYSRNGDQPQHF.

The rearrangement joins TRBV5-4 to TRBJ2-1; perhaps TRBD2 as D (7 bases). The germline V and J ends were trimmed by 0 bases and 8 bases, with 15 bases remaining between them. This CDR3 spans 15 amino acids. From germline, CDR1 is SGHNT and CDR2 YYREEE (reference sequence). In nucleotides, the CDR3 is TGTGCCAGCAGCTTGGTGGTGGGGGGGCGCGATGAGCAGTTCTTC. Its translation: CASSLVVGGRDEQFF. Filled out from reference TRBV5-4 and TRBJ2-1, the complete variable domain reads ETGVTQSPTHLIKTRGQQVTLRCSSQSGHNTVSWYQQALGQGPQFIFQYYREEENGRGNFPPRFSGLQFPNYSSELNVNALELDDSALYLCASSLVVGGRDEQFFGPGTRLTVL.

The rearrangement joins TRBV2 to TRBJ1-1; a possible D gene is TRBD1 (5 bases). Trimming cost V 6 bases and J 1 base, with 9 bases left between them. Germline V gives CDR1 SNHLY, CDR2 FYNNEI. This CDR3 has 13 residues. The CDR3, as DNA: TGTGCCAGCAGAAACCAGGGGAACACTGAAGCTTTCTTT. This codes for CASRNQGNTEAFF.

The chain's CDR3 is CASSYSMVSQRGTQYF. In DNA, the CDR3 is TGTGCCAGCAGTTACTCAATGGTGTCGCAGAGGGGTACGCAGTATTTT. The V gene is TRBV6-5, the J gene TRBJ2-3, with D possibly being TRBD1 or TRBD2 (5 bases each). Germline CDR1 reads MNHEY; CDR2 reads SVGAGI. This CDR3 is built from 16 residues. V was shortened by 0 bases and J by 8 bases, with 18 bases between the two germline ends.

The rearrangement links TRBV28 to TRBJ1-2; 10 nucleotides line up with TRBD1. Germline CDR1 reads MDHEN; CDR2 reads SYDVKM. V lost 3 bases and J lost 7; bases outside the gene matches: 5. CDR3 length: 14 amino acids. The CDR3 nucleotides read TGTGCCAGCAGTTTCCGACAGGGGGCAAGTGGCTACACCTTC. Translating gives CASSFRQGASGYTF.

This sequence joins TRBV27 and TRBJ2-7, with 7 bases lining up with TRBD2. CDR3 length: 15 amino acids. The V segment lost 6 bases and the J segment 3 bases; nucleotides outside the gene matches: 11. The germline V gene has CDR1 MNHEY and CDR2 SMNVEV (reference sequence). The CDR3 sequence is CASSSSGAIDYEQYF. Here the CDR3 DNA reads TGTGCCAGCAGCTCCAGCGGGGCGATCGACTACGAGCAGTACTTC.